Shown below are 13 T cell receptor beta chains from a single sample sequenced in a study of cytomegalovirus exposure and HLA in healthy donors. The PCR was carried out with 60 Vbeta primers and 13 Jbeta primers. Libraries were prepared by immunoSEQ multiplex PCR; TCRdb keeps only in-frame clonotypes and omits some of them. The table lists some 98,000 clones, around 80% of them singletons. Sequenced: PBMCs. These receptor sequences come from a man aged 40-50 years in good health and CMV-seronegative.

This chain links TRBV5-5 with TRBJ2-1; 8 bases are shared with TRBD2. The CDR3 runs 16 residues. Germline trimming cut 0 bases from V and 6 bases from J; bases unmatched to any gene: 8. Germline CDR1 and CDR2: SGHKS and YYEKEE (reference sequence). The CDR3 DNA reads TGTGCCAGCAGCTTGGTATCCCGGGGGGGAGCCAATGAGCAGTTCTTC. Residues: CASSLVSRGGANEQFF.

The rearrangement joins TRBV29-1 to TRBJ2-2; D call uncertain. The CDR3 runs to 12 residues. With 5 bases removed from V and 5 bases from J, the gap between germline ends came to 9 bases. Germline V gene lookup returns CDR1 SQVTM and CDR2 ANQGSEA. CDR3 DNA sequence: TGCAGCGTTTTGGTCAGGACCGGGGAGCTGTTTTTT. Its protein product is CSVLVRTGELFF.

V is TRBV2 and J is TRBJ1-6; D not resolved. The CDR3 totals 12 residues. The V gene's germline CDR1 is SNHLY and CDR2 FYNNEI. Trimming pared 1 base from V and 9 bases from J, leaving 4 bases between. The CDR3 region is CASSEVRSPLHF. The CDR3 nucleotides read TGTGCCAGCAGTGAAGTCCGTTCACCCCTCCACTTT.

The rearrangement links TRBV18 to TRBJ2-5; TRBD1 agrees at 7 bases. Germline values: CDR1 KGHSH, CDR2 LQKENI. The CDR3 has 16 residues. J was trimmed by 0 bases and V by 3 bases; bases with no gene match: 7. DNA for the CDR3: TGTGCCAGCTCACCCCTCCAGGGGGAGAACCAAGAGACCCAGTACTTC. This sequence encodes CASSPLQGENQETQYF.

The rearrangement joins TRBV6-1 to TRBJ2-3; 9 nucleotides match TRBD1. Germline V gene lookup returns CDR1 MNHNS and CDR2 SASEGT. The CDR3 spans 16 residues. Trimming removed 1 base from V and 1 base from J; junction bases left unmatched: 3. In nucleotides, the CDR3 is TGTGCCAGCAGTGAAGGTCGGACAGGGGGCACAGATACGCAGTATTTT. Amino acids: CASSEGRTGGTDTQYF.

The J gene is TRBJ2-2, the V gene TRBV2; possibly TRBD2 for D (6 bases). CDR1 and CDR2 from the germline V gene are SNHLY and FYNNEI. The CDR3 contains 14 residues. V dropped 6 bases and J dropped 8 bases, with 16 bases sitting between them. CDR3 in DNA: TGTGCCAGCAGATCCAGCCGGGGGAAGGGGGAGCTGTTTTTT. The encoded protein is CASRSSRGKGELFF. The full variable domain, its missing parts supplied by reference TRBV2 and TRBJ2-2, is EPEVTQTPSHQVTQMGQEVILRCVPISNHLYFYWYRQILGQKVEFLVSFYNNEISEKSEIFDDQFSVERPDGSNFTLKIRSTKLEDSAMYFCASRSSRGKGELFFGEGSRLTVL.

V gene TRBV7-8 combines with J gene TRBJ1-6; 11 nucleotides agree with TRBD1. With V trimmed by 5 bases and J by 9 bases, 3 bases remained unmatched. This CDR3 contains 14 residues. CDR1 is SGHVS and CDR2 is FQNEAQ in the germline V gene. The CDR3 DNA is TGTGCCAGCAGCCTAGGGACAGGGGGTTCACCCCTCCACTTT. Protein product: CASSLGTGGSPLHF.

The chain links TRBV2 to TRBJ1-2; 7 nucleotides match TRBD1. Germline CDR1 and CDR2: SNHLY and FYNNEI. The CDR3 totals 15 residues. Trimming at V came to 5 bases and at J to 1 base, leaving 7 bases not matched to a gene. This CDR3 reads CASSWDRSYNYGYTF. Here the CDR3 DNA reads TGTGCCAGCAGTTGGGACAGAAGCTATAACTATGGCTACACCTTC.

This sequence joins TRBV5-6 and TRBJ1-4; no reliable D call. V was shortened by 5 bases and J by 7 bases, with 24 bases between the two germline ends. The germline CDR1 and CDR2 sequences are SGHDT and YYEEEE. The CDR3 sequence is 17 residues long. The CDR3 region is CASSLSRLGTGSEKLFF. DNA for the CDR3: TGTGCCAGCAGTTTATCTAGGTTAGGAACGGGAAGTGAAAAACTGTTTTTT.

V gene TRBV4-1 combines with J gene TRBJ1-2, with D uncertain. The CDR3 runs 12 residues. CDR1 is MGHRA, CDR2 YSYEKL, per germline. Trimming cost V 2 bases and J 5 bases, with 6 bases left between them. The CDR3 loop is CASSQSEYGYTF. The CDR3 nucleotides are TGCGCCAGCAGCCAATCCGAGTATGGCTACACCTTC.

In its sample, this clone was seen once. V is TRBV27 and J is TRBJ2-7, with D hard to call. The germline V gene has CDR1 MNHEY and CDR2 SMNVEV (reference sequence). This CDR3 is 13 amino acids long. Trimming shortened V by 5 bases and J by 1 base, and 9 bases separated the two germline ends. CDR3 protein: CASSPQNSYEQYF. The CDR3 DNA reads TGTGCCAGCAGTCCACAAAATTCCTACGAGCAGTACTTC.

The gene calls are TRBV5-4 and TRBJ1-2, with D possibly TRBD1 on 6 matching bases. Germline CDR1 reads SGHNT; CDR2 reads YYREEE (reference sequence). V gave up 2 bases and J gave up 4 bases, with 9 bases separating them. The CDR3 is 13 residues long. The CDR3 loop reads CASSLTGIYGYTF. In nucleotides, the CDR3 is TGTGCCAGCAGCTTAACAGGGATCTATGGCTACACCTTC. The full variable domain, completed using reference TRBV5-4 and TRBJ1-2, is ETGVTQSPTHLIKTRGQQVTLRCSSQSGHNTVSWYQQALGQGPQFIFQYYREEENGRGNFPPRFSGLQFPNYSSELNVNALELDDSALYLCASSLTGIYGYTFGSGTRLTVV.

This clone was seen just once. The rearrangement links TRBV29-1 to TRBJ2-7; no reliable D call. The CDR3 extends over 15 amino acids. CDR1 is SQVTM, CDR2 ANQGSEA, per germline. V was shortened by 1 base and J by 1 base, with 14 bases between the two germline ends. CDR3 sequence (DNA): TGCAGCGTTGAAGTGTTTAACAGTTTTTCCTACGAGCAGTACTTC. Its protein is CSVEVFNSFSYEQYF.